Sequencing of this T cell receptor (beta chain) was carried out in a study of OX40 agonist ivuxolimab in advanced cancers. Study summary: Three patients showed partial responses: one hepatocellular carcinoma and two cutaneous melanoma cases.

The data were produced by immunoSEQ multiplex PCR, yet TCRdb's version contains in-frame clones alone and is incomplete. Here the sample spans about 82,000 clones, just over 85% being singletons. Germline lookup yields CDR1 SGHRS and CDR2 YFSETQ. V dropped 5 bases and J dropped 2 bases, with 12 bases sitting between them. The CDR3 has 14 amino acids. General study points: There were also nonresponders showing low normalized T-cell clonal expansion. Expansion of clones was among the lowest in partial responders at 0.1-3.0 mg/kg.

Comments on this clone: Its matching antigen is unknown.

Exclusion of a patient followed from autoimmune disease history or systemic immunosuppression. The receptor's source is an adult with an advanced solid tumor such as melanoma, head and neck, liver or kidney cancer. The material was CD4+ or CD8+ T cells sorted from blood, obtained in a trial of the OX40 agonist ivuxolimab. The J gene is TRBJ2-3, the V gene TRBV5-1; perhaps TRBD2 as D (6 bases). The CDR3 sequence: CASRQGGDTDTQYF. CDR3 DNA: TGCGCCAGCAGGCAGGGCGGGGACACAGATACGCAGTATTTT. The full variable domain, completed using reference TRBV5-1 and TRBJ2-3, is KAGVTQTPRYLIKTRGQQVTLSCSPISGHRSVSWYQQTPGQGLQFLFEYFSETQRNKGNFPGRFSGRQFSNSRSEMNVSTLELGDSALYLCASRQGGDTDTQYFGPGTRLTVL.